This T cell receptor (beta chain) was sequenced in a study of CD8 T cells in ankylosing spondylitis (dated by TCRdb to 2015 to 2018). Broadly, across the study: To find TCR variants linked to disease, the study profiled T cell receptor beta repertoires in ankylosing spondylitis patients and healthy donors. In total, the full study cohort was made up of about 99 healthy donors and 25 or so ankylosing spondylitis patients. Peripheral blood samples were taken, and synovial fluid was additionally collected from ankylosing spondylitis patients. Broader findings and caveats from the paper: A TCR beta motif of about 8 highly homologous amino acid variants appeared characteristic of blood from ankylosing spondylitis patients. Some motif variants were previously reported in synovial fluid and blood of reactive arthritis patients, suggesting common disease-initiation mechanisms. The disease-linked clones showed a CD8+ phenotype and occurred at relatively low frequencies in peripheral blood. The disease-linked clones were reported as significantly enriched in matched synovial fluid samples from ankylosing spondylitis patients.

Synovial fluid samples and blood samples obtained from the same ankylosing spondylitis patients were matched. These reads were obtained on an Illumina HiSeq 2500. Quantitative 5'-RACE with molecular barcodes was the method used to prepare the TCR beta libraries. The authors processed their data as follows. A new computational method, built on a probabilistic model of VDJ rearrangement, was used to identify disease-linked TCR variants. The public reads were reanalyzed by TCRdb: fastp trimming at Q25, MiXCR alignment, in-frame beta chains only. Each CDR3 protein appears once, grouped with its most common genes and DNA. The V and J calls were not made by the authors but by TCRdb's processing. The sample table holds over 130,000 distinct CDR3 sequences, of which under 45% were seen once. Of the sample, around 15% falls within the top ten clones. This clonotype appeared once. It lacks a known antigen. Base quality data are lacking; no much larger clone is found one base away. Resting on one read, the evidence is weak.

Based on the germline V gene, the CDR1 and CDR2 sequences are SGDLS and YYNGEE. Between the V and J ends, shortened by 3 bases and 2 bases respectively, the junction contains 10 bases. The cysteine opens and the phenylalanine closes a CDR3 of 14 amino acids. The only DNA kept is the CDR3, 42 bases in frame from the first base. The chain is assembled from TRBV9 and TRBJ2-3, with a weak D call of TRBD2 (6 bases match). This clonotype was sampled from a male donor with ankylosing spondylitis. Sequenced sample: synovial fluid, either unsorted or a sorted T cell fraction (not recorded which). The CDR3 in this case is CASSAGGYTDTQYF. The nucleotide sequence is given as TGTGCCAGCAGCGCCGGGGGTTACACAGATACGCAGTATTTT.